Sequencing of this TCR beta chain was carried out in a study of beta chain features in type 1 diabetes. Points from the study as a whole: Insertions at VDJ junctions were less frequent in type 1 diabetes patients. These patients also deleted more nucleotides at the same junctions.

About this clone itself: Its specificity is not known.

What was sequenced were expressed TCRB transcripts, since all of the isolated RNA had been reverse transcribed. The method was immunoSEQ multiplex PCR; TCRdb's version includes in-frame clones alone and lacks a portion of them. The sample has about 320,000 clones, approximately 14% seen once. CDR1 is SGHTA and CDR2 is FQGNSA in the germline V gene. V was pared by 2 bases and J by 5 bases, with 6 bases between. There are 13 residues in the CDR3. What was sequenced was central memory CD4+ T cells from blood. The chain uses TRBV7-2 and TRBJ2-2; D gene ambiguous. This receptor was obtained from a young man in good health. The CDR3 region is CASSLIYTGELFF. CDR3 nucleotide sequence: TGTGCCAGCAGCTTAATTTATACCGGGGAGCTGTTTTTT.